What follows is one T cell receptor beta chain and its context. Trimming took off 6 bases at V and 4 bases at J, with 15 bases between the two ends. The CDR3 contains 14 residues. The V gene's germline CDR1 is SGHRS and CDR2 YFSETQ. Molecular barcoding with unique molecular identifiers was used for the TCRbeta library. One entry per CDR3 protein, called by TCRdb with MiXCR from the PCR reads. The table includes more than 200,000 distinct CDR3 sequences, about 25% detected once. The sample originates from a study of T-cell reconstitution after alpha-beta-depleted transplantation in children. The source of this sequence is a girl aged 2 to 10 with Fanconi anemia, due to receive a stem cell transplant. The chain uses TRBV5-1 and TRBJ2-3; the D gene is possibly TRBD2 (5 bases). Specimen: PBMCs, collected before TCRalphabeta/CD19-depleted stem cell transplant. CDR3 nucleotides: TGCGCCAGCAAAGTACTAGTGGTGTCAGATACGCAGTATTTT. It codes for CASKVLVVSDTQYF. The whole variable domain, filled in from reference TRBV5-1 and TRBJ2-3, reads KAGVTQTPRYLIKTRGQQVTLSCSPISGHRSVSWYQQTPGQGLQFLFEYFSETQRNKGNFPGRFSGRQFSNSRSEMNVSTLELGDSALYLCASKVLVVSDTQYFGPGTRLTVL.